This record concerns one T cell receptor beta chain sequence. The source of the sample is a study of blood T cell repertoires in COVID-19. Germline V gene sequence: CDR1 MNHEY, CDR2 SVGAGI. The CDR3 is made up of 15 amino acids. The V gene end was trimmed by 2 bases and the J gene end by 11 bases; junction bases not matched to a gene: 12. Only in-frame clones appear in the TCRdb table, and some are missing; sequencing was by immunoSEQ multiplex PCR. The sample has about 320,000 clones; 70% to 90% are singletons. The chain carries TRBV6-5 and TRBJ1-1, with 9 bases aligning to TRBD1. This clonotype was sampled from a man aged 18 to 30 who had recovered from COVID-19. Sequencing used peripheral blood. CDR3 sequence (DNA): TGTGCCAGCAGTTACGAGGGGGGACAGGGCCTAGGGGCTTTCTTT. Translated, it gives CASSYEGGQGLGAFF.